The rows below give T cell receptor beta chains drawn from one sample of a study of shared clonotypes between healthy human individuals. TCRdb keeps only in-frame clones here, not all; method: immunoSEQ multiplex PCR. The sample yields some 1 million clones, around 74% seen once. Sequenced sample: memory CD4+ T cells sorted from blood. The receptors were gathered from a man aged 18 to 30 in good health. Both conserved end residues are part of each CDR3. A D gene is named only where the DNA matches it firmly. A clone size is listed for some rows: how often the clone was seen (once, few, many), or a class if it is expanded.

CDR3 protein: CASSVAGGGSRTEAFF
CDR3 DNA: TGTGCCAGCAGCGTAGCCGGGGGAGGGAGTAGGACTGAAGCTTTCTTT
D gene: -
V gene: TRBV9
clone size: once
J gene: TRBJ1-1

CDR3 protein: CASSLAGGMGQTQYF
CDR3 DNA: TGCGCCAGCAGCTTGGCCGGGGGCATGGGCCAGACCCAGTACTTC
D gene: -
V gene: TRBV5-1
clone size: -
J gene: TRBJ2-5

CDR3 protein: CSVYGSGEAFF
CDR3 DNA: TGCAGCGTTTATGGCTCGGGGGAAGCTTTCTTT
D gene: -
V gene: TRBV29-1
clone size: -
J gene: TRBJ1-1

CDR3 protein: CASSFGWGVYEQYF
CDR3 DNA: TGTGCCAGCAGCTTTGGGTGGGGGGTATACGAGCAGTACTTC
D gene: -
V gene: TRBV7-2
clone size: -
J gene: TRBJ2-7

CDR3 protein: CASSEIRDRAQHF
CDR3 DNA: TGTGCCAGCAGTGAGATCCGGGACAGAGCCCAGCATTTT
D gene: TRBD1
V gene: TRBV6-1
clone size: -
J gene: TRBJ1-5

CDR3 protein: CASSFRRGSDGNTIYF
CDR3 DNA: TGTGCCAGCAGTTTTAGGAGGGGCTCGGATGGAAACACCATATATTTT
D gene: -
V gene: TRBV6-5
clone size: -
J gene: TRBJ1-3

CDR3 protein: CARTGDFHYGYTF
CDR3 DNA: TGCGCCAGGACCGGGGACTTCCACTATGGCTACACCTTC
D gene: -
V gene: TRBV10-1
clone size: few
J gene: TRBJ1-2

CDR3 protein: CASSETSGSFYNEQFF
CDR3 DNA: TGTGCCAGCAGTGAAACTAGCGGGAGTTTCTACAATGAGCAGTTCTTC
D gene: TRBD2
V gene: TRBV25-1
clone size: -
J gene: TRBJ2-1

CDR3 protein: CASSANSPNQPQHF
CDR3 DNA: TGTGCCAGCAGTGCTAACAGCCCCAATCAGCCCCAGCATTTT
D gene: -
V gene: TRBV6-1
clone size: -
J gene: TRBJ1-5

CDR3 protein: CSVGGGEGETQYF
CDR3 DNA: TGCAGCGTTGGAGGAGGGGAGGGGGAGACCCAGTACTTC
D gene: TRBD2
V gene: TRBV29-1
clone size: -
J gene: TRBJ2-5

CDR3 protein: CASSLRQGVGGYTF
CDR3 DNA: TGTGCCAGCAGTCTACGACAGGGGGTAGGAGGCTACACCTTC
D gene: TRBD1
V gene: TRBV6-1
clone size: -
J gene: TRBJ1-2

CDR3 protein: CASSLDSGANVLTF
CDR3 DNA: TGTGCCAGCAGCCTGGACTCTGGGGCCAACGTCCTGACTTTC
D gene: -
V gene: TRBV11-2
clone size: -
J gene: TRBJ2-6

CDR3 protein: CASNENWGVYGYTF
CDR3 DNA: TGTGCCAGCAATGAGAATTGGGGAGTCTATGGCTACACCTTC
D gene: -
V gene: TRBV19
clone size: once
J gene: TRBJ1-2

CDR3 protein: CASSSTSGKDTQYF
CDR3 DNA: TGTGCCAGCAGCTCGACAAGCGGGAAAGATACGCAGTATTTT
D gene: TRBD2
V gene: TRBV7-2
clone size: many
J gene: TRBJ2-3

CDR3 protein: CASSLDAASGRYEQYF
CDR3 DNA: TGTGCCAGCAGCTTAGACGCCGCTAGCGGGAGGTACGAGCAGTACTTC
D gene: TRBD2
V gene: TRBV7-2
clone size: -
J gene: TRBJ2-7

CDR3 protein: CASGGRYEQYF
CDR3 DNA: TGTGCAAGTGGGGGCCGATACGAGCAGTACTTC
D gene: -
V gene: TRBV19
clone size: -
J gene: TRBJ2-7

CDR3 protein: CASSLAGQGALGYTF
CDR3 DNA: TGTGCCAGCAGCTTGGCGGGACAGGGGGCGTTAGGCTACACCTTC
D gene: TRBD1
V gene: TRBV5-4
clone size: -
J gene: TRBJ1-2

CDR3 protein: CASSLWGEAFF
CDR3 DNA: TGTGCCAGCAGCTTATGGGGGGAGGCTTTCTTT
D gene: -
V gene: TRBV7-2
clone size: -
J gene: TRBJ1-1

CDR3 protein: CASSLIRGNYGYTF
CDR3 DNA: TGTGCCAGCAGCTTGATTAGAGGGAACTATGGCTACACCTTC
D gene: -
V gene: TRBV5-6
clone size: -
J gene: TRBJ1-2

CDR3 protein: CASSPETAGSPLHF
CDR3 DNA: TGCGCCAGCAGCCCGGAGACAGCTGGTTCACCCCTCCACTTT
D gene: -
V gene: TRBV4-1
clone size: few
J gene: TRBJ1-6

CDR3 protein: CASSQGGDGHRDTQYF
CDR3 DNA: TGCGCCAGCAGCCAAGGGGGGGACGGACACCGGGATACGCAGTATTTT
D gene: -
V gene: TRBV4-3
clone size: -
J gene: TRBJ2-3

CDR3 protein: CASRTDRGRYEQYF
CDR3 DNA: TGTGCCAGCAGAACGGACAGGGGGCGATACGAGCAGTACTTC
D gene: TRBD1
V gene: TRBV6-5
clone size: few
J gene: TRBJ2-7

CDR3 protein: CASSQDRGNAEAFF
CDR3 DNA: TGCGCCAGCAGCCAAGACCGGGGTAACGCTGAAGCTTTCTTT
D gene: -
V gene: TRBV4-1
clone size: -
J gene: TRBJ1-1

CDR3 protein: CASSARTGSGGSPLHF
CDR3 DNA: TGTGCCAGCAGTGCCCGGACAGGGTCCGGGGGTTCACCCCTCCACTTT
D gene: TRBD1
V gene: TRBV2
clone size: -
J gene: TRBJ1-6

CDR3 protein: CASSQDWGEGRRETQYF
CDR3 DNA: TGCGCCAGCAGCCAAGATTGGGGGGAGGGCCGTAGGGAGACCCAGTACTTC
D gene: TRBD2
V gene: TRBV4-3
clone size: -
J gene: TRBJ2-5

CDR3 protein: CASSLASGGASYETQYF
CDR3 DNA: TGTGCCAGCAGCTTGGCCAGCGGGGGGGCGTCGTATGAGACCCAGTACTTC
D gene: TRBD2
V gene: TRBV5-4
clone size: once
J gene: TRBJ2-5

CDR3 protein: CASSSRGTSGRTGELFF
CDR3 DNA: TGTGCCAGCAGCTCTCGCGGGACTAGCGGGAGAACCGGGGAGCTGTTTTTT
D gene: TRBD2
V gene: TRBV5-4
clone size: -
J gene: TRBJ2-2

CDR3 protein: CASSFRQGPITDTQYF
CDR3 DNA: TGTGCCAGCAGTTTCAGACAGGGCCCAATCACAGATACGCAGTATTTT
D gene: TRBD1
V gene: TRBV27
clone size: -
J gene: TRBJ2-3

CDR3 protein: CASSLAWSSEAFF
CDR3 DNA: TGTGCCAGCAGCTTGGCCTGGTCGTCTGAAGCTTTCTTT
D gene: -
V gene: TRBV5-6
clone size: -
J gene: TRBJ1-1

CDR3 protein: CASSLRGEAEAFF
CDR3 DNA: TGTGCCAGCTCACTACGGGGAGAAGCTGAAGCTTTCTTT
D gene: -
V gene: TRBV18
clone size: -
J gene: TRBJ1-1

CDR3 protein: CASSPQRLQAPLHF
CDR3 DNA: TGTGCCAGCTCACCACAGAGATTGCAGGCACCCCTCCACTTT
D gene: -
V gene: TRBV18
clone size: -
J gene: TRBJ1-6

CDR3 protein: CASSVDPMGPNSGNTIYF
CDR3 DNA: TGTGCCAGCAGCGTCGATCCAATGGGGCCCAACTCTGGAAACACCATATATTTT
D gene: -
V gene: TRBV9
clone size: -
J gene: TRBJ1-3

CDR3 protein: CAFDEPNTGELFF
CDR3 DNA: TGTGCCTTCGACGAGCCCAACACCGGGGAGCTGTTTTTT
D gene: -
V gene: TRBV10-3
clone size: -
J gene: TRBJ2-2

CDR3 protein: CASSFRGGRSRHQETQYF
CDR3 DNA: TGTGCCAGCAGCTTTCGCGGGGGGCGATCTAGACACCAAGAGACCCAGTACTTC
D gene: TRBD2
V gene: TRBV11-2
clone size: -
J gene: TRBJ2-5

CDR3 protein: CASSSAGEPQHF
CDR3 DNA: TGTGCCAGCAGTTCGGCAGGGGAGCCCCAGCATTTT
D gene: -
V gene: TRBV27
clone size: -
J gene: TRBJ1-5

CDR3 protein: CASSLQDTDTQYF
CDR3 DNA: TGTGCCAGCAGCCTACAGGACACAGATACGCAGTATTTT
D gene: -
V gene: TRBV7-3
clone size: -
J gene: TRBJ2-3